This T cell receptor (beta chain) stems from a study of blood T cell repertoires in COVID-19. For the study at large: Samples taken during acute and convalescent COVID-19 were collected in the United States, Italy and Spain. Sample material is recorded as cDNA or gDNA derived from T cells, B-cell-depleted T cells, or PBMCs.

This CDR3 contains 14 residues. Trimming took 4 bases from V and 4 from J, leaving 14 bases between them. The germline V gene encodes CDR1 SNHLY and CDR2 FYNNEI. The data were produced by immunoSEQ multiplex PCR, yet TCRdb's version contains in-frame clones alone and is incomplete. The sample consists of more than 55,000 clones, just over 85% of them appearing once. This clone was picked up one time. The sequencing sample was made of peripheral blood. The receptor was derived from a woman of 80 years or more with acute or convalescent COVID-19. The chain employs TRBV2 and TRBJ2-7, with D perhaps TRBD2 (5 bases). The CDR3 region has the DNA TGTGCCAGCAGTGGTCTGGGAGTAGTATACGAGCAGTACTTC. It specifies CASSGLGVVYEQYF.